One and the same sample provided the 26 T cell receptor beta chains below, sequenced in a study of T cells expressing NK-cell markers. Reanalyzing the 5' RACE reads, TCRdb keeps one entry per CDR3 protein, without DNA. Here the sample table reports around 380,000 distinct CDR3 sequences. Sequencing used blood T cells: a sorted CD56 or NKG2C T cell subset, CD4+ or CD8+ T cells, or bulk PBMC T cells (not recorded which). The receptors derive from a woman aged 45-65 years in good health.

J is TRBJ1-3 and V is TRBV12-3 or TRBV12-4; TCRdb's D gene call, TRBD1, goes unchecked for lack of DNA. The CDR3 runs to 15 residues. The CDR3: CASSDDWTGGHTIYF.

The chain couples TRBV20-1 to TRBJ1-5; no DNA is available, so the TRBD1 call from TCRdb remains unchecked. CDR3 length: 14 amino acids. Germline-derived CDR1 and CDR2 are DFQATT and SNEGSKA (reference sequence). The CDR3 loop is CSARVSQGSQPQHF.

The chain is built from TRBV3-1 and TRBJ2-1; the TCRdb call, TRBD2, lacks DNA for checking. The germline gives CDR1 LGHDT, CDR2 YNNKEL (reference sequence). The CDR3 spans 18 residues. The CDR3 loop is CASSHSAGGPSRYNEQFF.

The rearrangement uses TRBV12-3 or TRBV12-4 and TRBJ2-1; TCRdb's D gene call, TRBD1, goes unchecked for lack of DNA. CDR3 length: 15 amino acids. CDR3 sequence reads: CASRKTGSPYNEQFF.

CDR3 sequence reads: CASSPNQLAGGVQYF. J is TRBJ2-4 and V is TRBV3-1; TCRdb returns TRBD2, unconfirmable since there is no DNA. Germline V lookup: CDR1 LGHDT, CDR2 YNNKEL (reference sequence). CDR3 length: 15 residues. The full variable domain, in which reference TRBV3-1 and TRBJ2-4 provide the parts outside the CDR3, is DTAVSQTPKYLVTQMGNDKSIKCEQNLGHDTMYWYKQDSKKFLKIMFSYNNKELIINETVPNRFSPKSPDKAHLNLHINSLELGDSAVYFCASSPNQLAGGVQYFGAGTRLSVL.

CDR3 protein: CASSLTLAGGSSYNEQFF. The chain links TRBV5-1 to TRBJ2-1; without DNA, the TCRdb call of TRBD2 cannot be checked. This CDR3 comprises 18 residues. In germline, CDR1 is SGHRS, CDR2 YFSETQ.

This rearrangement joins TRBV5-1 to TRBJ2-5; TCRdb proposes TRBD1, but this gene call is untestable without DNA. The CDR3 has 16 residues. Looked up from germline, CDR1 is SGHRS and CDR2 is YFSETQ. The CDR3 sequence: CASSQGQGGYWETQYF.

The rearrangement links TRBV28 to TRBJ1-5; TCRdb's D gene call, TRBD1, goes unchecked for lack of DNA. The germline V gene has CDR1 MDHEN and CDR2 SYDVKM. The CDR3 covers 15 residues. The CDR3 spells CASRNTGGDNQPQHF.

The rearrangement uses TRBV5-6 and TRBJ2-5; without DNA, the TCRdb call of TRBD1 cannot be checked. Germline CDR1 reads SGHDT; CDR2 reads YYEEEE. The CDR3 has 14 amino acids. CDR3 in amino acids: CASSGGPYQETQYF.

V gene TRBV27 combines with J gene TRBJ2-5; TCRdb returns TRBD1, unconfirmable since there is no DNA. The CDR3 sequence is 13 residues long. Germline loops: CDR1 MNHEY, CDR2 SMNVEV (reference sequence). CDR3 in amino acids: CASSGRDISNQYF.

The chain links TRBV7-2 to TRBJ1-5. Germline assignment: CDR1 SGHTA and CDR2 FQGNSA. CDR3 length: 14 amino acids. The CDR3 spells CASSSRSPNQPQHF.

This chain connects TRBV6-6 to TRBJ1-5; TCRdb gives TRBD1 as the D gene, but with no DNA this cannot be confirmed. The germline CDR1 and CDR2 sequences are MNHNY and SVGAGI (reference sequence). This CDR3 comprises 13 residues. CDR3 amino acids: CASTLTGDQPQHF.

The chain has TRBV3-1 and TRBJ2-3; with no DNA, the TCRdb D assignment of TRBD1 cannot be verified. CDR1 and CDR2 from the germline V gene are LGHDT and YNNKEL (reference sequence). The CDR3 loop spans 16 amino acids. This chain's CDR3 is CASSLRGGARTDTQYF.

CDR3 loop: CSVASRGRTSYNEQFF. V is TRBV29-1 and J is TRBJ2-1; with no DNA, the TCRdb D assignment of TRBD1 cannot be verified. The CDR3 consists of 16 residues. Germline V CDR1 and CDR2: SQVTM, ANQGSEA.

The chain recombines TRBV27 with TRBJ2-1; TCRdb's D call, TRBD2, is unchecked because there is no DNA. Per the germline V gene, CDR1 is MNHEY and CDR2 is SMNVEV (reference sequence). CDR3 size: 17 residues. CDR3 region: CASSLEASGIPPDEQFF.

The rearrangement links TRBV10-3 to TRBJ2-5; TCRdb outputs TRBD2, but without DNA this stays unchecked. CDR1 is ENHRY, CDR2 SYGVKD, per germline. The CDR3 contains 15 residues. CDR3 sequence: CAISPKSGSGETQYF.

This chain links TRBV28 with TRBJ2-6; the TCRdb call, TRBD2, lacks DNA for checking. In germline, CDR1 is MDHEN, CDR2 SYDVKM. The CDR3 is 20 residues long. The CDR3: CASSFRLTRGSVGGANVLTF.

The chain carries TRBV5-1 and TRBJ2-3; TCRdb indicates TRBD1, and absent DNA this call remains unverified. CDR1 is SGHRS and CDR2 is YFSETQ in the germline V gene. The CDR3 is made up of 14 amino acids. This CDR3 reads CASREGEHTDTQYF.

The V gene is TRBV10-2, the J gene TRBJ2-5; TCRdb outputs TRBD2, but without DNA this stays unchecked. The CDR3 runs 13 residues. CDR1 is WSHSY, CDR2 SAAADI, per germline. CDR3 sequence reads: CASRGGGQETQYF.

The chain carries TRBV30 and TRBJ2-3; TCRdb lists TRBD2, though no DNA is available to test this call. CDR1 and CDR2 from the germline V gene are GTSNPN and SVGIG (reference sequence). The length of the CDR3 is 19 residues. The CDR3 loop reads CAWRKGTSNLGGRTDTQYF.

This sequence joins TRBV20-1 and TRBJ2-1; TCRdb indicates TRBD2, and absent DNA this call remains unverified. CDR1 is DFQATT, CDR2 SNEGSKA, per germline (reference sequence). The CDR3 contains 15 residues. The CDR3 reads CSAAPRTLSGGEQFF.

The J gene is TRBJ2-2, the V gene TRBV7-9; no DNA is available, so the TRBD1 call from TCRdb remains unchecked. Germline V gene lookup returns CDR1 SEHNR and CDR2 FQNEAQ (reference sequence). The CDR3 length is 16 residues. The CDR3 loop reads CASSSSLGENTGELFF.

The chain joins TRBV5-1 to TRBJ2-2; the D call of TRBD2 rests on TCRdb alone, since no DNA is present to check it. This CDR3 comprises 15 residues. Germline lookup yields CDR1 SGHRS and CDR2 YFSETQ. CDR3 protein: CASSLLAGAAGELFF.

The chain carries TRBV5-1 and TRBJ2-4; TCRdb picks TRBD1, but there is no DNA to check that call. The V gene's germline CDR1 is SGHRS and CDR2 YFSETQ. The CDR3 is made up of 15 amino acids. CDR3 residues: CASSRDSRTKNIQYF.

CDR3 sequence: CASSLQGTSFMAEAFF. The chain combines TRBV12-3 or TRBV12-4 with TRBJ1-1; TCRdb calls TRBD1, which cannot be checked without DNA. This CDR3 has 16 amino acids.

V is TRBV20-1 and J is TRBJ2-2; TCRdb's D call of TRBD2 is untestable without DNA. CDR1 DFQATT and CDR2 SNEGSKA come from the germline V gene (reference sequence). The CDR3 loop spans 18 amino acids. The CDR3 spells CSAGLAGGTIKNTGELFF.